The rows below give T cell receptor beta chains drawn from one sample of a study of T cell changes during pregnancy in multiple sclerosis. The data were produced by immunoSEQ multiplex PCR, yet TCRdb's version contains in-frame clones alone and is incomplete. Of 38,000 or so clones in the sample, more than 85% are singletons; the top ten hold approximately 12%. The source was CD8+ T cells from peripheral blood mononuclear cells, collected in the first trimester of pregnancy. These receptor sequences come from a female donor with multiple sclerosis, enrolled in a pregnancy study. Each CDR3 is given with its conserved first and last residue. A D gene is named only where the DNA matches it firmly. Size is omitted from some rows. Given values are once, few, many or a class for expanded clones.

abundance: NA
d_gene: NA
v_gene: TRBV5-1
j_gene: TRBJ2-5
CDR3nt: TGCGCCAGCAGCTTGAGAACAGGGCCCCAAGAGACCCAGTACTTC
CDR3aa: CASSLRTGPQETQYF

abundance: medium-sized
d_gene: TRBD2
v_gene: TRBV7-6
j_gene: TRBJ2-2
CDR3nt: TGTGCCAGCAGCTTAGAGTCGGGAGGTGTAGGAACCGGGGAGCTGTTTTTT
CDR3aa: CASSLESGGVGTGELFF

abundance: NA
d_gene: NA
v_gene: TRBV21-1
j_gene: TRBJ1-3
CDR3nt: TGTGCCAGCAGCAAGGACAGGTCTGGAAACACCATATATTTT
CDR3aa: CASSKDRSGNTIYF

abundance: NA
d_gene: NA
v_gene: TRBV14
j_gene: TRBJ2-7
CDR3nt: TGTGCCAGCAGCCAAGATATCGGGGGGCTGGGGCAGTACTTC
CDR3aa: CASSQDIGGLGQYF

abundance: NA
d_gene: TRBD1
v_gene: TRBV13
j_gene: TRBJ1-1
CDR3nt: TGTGCCAGCAGCTTAGGACTGACAGGGGATACTGAAGCTTTCTTT
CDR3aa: CASSLGLTGDTEAFF

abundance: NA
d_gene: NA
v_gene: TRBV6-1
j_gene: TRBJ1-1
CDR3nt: TGTGCCAGCAGTGAGTCGACAGGGAACACTGAAGCTTTCTTT
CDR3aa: CASSESTGNTEAFF

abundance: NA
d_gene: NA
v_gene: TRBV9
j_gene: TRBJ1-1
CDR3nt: TGTGCCAGCAGCGGACAACTGACAGGTTTGAACACTGAAGCTTTCTTT
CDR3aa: CASSGQLTGLNTEAFF

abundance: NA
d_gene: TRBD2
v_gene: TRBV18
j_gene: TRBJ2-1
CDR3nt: TGTGCCAGCTCACCACCGGTTACTAGCGAGAACAATGAGCAGTTCTTC
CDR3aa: CASSPPVTSENNEQFF

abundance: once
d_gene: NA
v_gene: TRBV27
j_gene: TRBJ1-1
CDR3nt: TGTGCCAGCAGTTTAAGGGGGGGGAGGACTGAAGCTTTCTTT
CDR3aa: CASSLRGGRTEAFF

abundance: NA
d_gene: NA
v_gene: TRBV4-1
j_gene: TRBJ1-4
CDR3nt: TGCGCCAGCAGCCCGTCTGACACCTCCGGTGAAAAACTGTTTTTT
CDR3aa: CASSPSDTSGEKLFF

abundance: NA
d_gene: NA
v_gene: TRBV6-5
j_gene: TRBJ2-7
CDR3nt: TGTGCCAGCAGTTACTCGATAGGGGGTTCCTACGAGCAGTACTTC
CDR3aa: CASSYSIGGSYEQYF

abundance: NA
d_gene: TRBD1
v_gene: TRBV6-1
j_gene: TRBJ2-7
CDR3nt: TGTGCCAGCAGTGATTCCCCAGGGGGAGAGTCTCGGGAGCAGTACTTC
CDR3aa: CASSDSPGGESREQYF

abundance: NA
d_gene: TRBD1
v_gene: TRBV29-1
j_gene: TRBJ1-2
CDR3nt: TGCAGCGCCGCGGGACAGGGGAACGGCTACACCTTC
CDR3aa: CSAAGQGNGYTF

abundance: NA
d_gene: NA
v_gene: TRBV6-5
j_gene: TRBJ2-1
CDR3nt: TGTGCCAGCAGCACCCCGGGAGCGGATGAGCAGTTCTTC
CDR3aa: CASSTPGADEQFF

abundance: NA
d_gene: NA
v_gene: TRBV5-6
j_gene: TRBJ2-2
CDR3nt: TGTGCCAGCAGTCGCGGCACCGGGGAGCTGTTTTTT
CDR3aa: CASSRGTGELFF

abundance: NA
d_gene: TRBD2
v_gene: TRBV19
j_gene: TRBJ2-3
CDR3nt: TGTGCCAGTAGTATGGCGGGGGGTTCTAGCACAGATACGCAGTATTTT
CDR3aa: CASSMAGGSSTDTQYF

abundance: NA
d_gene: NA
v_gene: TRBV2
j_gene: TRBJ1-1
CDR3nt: TGTGCCAGCCCCCACTCAGACAAGATGAACACTGAAGCTTTCTTT
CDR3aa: CASPHSDKMNTEAFF

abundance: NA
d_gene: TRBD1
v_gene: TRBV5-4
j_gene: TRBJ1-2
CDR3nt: TGTGCCAGCAGCTTGGACGCGACAGGGGATTATGGCTACACCTTC
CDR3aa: CASSLDATGDYGYTF

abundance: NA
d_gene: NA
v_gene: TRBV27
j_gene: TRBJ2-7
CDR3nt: TGTGCCAGCAGTTTATCAGGAGACTACGAGCAGTACTTC
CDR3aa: CASSLSGDYEQYF

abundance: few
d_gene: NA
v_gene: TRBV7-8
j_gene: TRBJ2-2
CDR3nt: TGTGCCAGCAGCGTCCAGGGTAACACCGGGGAGCTGTTTTTT
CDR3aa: CASSVQGNTGELFF

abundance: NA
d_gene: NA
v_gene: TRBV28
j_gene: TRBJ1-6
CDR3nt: TGTGCCAGCACGCCAAGCCTACGGGGGATAGATAATTCACCCCTCCACTTT
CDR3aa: CASTPSLRGIDNSPLHF

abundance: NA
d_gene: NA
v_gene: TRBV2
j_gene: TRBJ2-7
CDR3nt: TGTGCCAGCAGTGAAAGGGGGAGAACCGACAGCAACGAAACCTACGAGCAGTACTTC
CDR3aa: CASSERGRTDSNETYEQYF

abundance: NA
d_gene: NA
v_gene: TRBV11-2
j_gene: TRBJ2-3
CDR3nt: TGTGCCAGCACCCTGAGAGCAGATACGCAGTATTTT
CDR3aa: CASTLRADTQYF

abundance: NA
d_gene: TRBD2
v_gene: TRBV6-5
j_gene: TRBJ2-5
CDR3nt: TGTGCCAGCAGTTTTTCACTAGCGGATCAAGAGACCCAGTACTTC
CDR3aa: CASSFSLADQETQYF

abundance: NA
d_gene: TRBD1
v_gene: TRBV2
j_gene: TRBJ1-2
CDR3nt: TGTGCCAGCAGCGGGGACAGGGGGGACTATGGCTACACCTTC
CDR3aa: CASSGDRGDYGYTF

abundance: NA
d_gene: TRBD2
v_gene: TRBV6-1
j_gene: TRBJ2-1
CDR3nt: TGTGCCAGCAGTGAAGGACTAGCTCCCTACAATGAGCAGTTCTTC
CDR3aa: CASSEGLAPYNEQFF

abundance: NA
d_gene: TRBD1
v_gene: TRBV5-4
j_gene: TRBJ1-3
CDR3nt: TGTGCCAGCAGCTTTGACAGGGATGGAAACACCATATATTTT
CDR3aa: CASSFDRDGNTIYF

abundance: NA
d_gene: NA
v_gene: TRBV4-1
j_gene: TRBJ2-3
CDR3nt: TGCGCCAGCAGTTCGGGTCCAGAAAAGCGGGATACGCAGTATTTT
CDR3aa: CASSSGPEKRDTQYF

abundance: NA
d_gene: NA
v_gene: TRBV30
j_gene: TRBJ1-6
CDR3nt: TGTGCCTGGAGTATGGGCTACAATTCACCCCTCCACTTT
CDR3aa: CAWSMGYNSPLHF

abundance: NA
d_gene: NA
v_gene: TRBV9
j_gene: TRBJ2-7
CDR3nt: TGTGCCAGCAGCGTAGGCGGGCAGGGGATCGAGGAGCAGTACTTC
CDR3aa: CASSVGGQGIEEQYF

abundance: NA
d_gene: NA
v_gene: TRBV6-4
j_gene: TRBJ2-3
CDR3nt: TGTGCCAGCAGTGCCTCTCCCGGGAGCACAGATACGCAGTATTTT
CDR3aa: CASSASPGSTDTQYF

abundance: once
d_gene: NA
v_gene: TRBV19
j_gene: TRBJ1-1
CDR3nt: TGTGCCAGTAGTACAAGAAGTACGAACATGAACACTGAAGCTTTCTTT
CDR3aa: CASSTRSTNMNTEAFF